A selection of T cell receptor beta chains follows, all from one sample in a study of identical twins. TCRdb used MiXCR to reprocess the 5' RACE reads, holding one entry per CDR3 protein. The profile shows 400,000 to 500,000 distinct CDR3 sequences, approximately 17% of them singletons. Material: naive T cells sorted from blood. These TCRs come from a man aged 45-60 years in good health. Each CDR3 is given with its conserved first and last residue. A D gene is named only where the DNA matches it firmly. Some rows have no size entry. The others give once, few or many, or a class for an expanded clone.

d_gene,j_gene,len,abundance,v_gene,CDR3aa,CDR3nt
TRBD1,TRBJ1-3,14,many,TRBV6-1,CAIHRDRAGNTIYF,TGTGCCATCCACCGGGACAGGGCTGGAAACACCATATATTTT
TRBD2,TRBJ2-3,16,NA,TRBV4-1,CASSQLGLELTDTQYF,TGCGCCAGCAGCCAACTGGGACTAGAGCTCACAGATACGCAGTATTTT
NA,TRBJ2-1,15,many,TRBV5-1,CASSPDGGSYNEQFF,TGCGCCAGCAGCCCGGACGGGGGCTCCTACAATGAGCAGTTCTTC
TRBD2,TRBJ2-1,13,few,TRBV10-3,CAITGTSYNEQFF,TGTGCCATCACCGGGACTAGCTACAATGAGCAGTTCTTC
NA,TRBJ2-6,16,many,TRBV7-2,CASSRRDIPGANVLTF,TGTGCCAGCAGCAGAAGGGACATTCCTGGGGCCAACGTCCTGACTTTC
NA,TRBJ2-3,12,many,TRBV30,CAWSGGTDTQYF,TGTGCCTGGAGCGGTGGGACAGATACGCAGTATTTT
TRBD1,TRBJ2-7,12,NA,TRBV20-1,CSAGDRGYEQYF,TGCAGTGCTGGGGACAGGGGATACGAGCAGTACTTC
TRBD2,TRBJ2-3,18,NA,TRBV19,CASTMSPGTSGGISTQYF,TGTGCCAGTACCATGAGCCCTGGGACTAGCGGGGGCATCAGTACGCAGTATTTT
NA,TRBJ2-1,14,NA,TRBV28,CASRSPAIYNEQFF,TGTGCCAGCAGAAGTCCGGCAATATACAATGAGCAGTTCTTC
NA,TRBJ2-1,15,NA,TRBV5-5,CASSYGRYPYNEQFF,TGTGCCAGCAGCTACGGCCGTTACCCCTACAATGAGCAGTTCTTC
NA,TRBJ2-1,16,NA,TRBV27,CASKIRDWSANNEQFF,TGTGCCAGCAAAATCCGGGATTGGTCGGCCAACAATGAGCAGTTCTTC
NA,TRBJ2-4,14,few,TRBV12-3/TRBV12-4,CASTDTGYSNIQYF,TGTGCCAGCACCGACACAGGGTATTCAAACATTCAGTACTTC
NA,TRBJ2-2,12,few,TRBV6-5,CASRPGPGELFF,TGTGCCAGCCGGCCGGGGCCCGGGGAGCTGTTTTTT
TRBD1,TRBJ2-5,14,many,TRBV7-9,CASSTGQPKETQYF,TGTGCCAGCAGCACGGGACAGCCAAAAGAGACCCAGTACTTC
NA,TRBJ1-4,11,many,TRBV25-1,CASRVAEKLFF,TGTGCCAGCAGGGTAGCGGAAAAACTGTTTTTT
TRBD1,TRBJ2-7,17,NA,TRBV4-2,CASSQDRGQGISYEQYF,TGTGCCAGCAGCCAAGATAGGGGACAGGGTATTTCCTACGAGCAGTACTTC
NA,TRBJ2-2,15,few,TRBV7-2,CASRVAGASAGELFF,TGTGCCAGCAGGGTTGCGGGGGCTTCGGCCGGGGAGCTGTTTTTT
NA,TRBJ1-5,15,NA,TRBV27,CASSPRPGYGQPQHF,TGTGCCAGCAGTCCCCGGCCAGGGTATGGGCAGCCCCAGCATTTT
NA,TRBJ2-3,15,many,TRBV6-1,CASSGTPPGPDTQYF,TGTGCCAGCAGTGGGACCCCCCCCGGACCAGATACGCAGTATTTT
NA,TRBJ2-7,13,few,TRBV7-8,CASNLNRDSEQYF,TGTGCCAGCAACTTAAACCGGGACTCCGAGCAGTACTTC
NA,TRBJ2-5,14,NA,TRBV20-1,CSARDPTRQETQYF,TGCAGTGCTAGAGATCCCACGCGCCAAGAGACCCAGTACTTC
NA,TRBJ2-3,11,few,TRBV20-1,CSARRFDTQYF,TGCAGTGCTAGAAGATTTGATACGCAGTATTTT
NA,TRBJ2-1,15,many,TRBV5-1,CASSFLAERYNEQFF,TGCGCCAGCAGCTTTTTAGCGGAACGATACAATGAGCAGTTCTTC
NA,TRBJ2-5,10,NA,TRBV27,CASRAGTQYF,TGTGCCAGCAGGGCGGGGACCCAGTACTTC
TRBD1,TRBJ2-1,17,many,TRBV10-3,CAISGDREAFSYNEQFF,TGTGCCATCAGTGGAGACAGGGAAGCCTTCTCCTACAATGAGCAGTTCTTC
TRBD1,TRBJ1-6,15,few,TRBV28,CASSTPEDRGSPLHF,TGTGCCAGCAGTACTCCGGAGGACAGGGGTTCACCCCTCCACTTT
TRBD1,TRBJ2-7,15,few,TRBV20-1,CSARPNRGYSYEQYF,TGCAGTGCTAGACCCAACAGGGGGTACTCCTACGAGCAGTACTTC
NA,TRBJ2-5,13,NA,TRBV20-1,CSALDRRGETQYF,TGCAGTGCCCTCGACCGCCGGGGGGAGACCCAGTACTTC
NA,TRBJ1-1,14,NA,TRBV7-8,CASSLGDPGSEAFF,TGTGCCAGCAGCTTGGGGGACCCGGGTTCTGAAGCTTTCTTT
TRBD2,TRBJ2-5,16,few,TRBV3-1,CASSLPLAGAAKTQYF,TGTGCCAGCAGCCTCCCCCTAGCGGGAGCGGCGAAGACCCAGTACTTC
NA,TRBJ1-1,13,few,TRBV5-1,CASTRAWGTEAFF,TGCGCCAGCACCCGGGCGTGGGGCACTGAAGCTTTCTTT
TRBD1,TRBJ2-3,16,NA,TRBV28,CASSFGWDRDTDTQYF,TGTGCCAGCAGTTTCGGGTGGGACAGGGACACAGATACGCAGTATTTT
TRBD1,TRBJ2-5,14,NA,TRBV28,CASSPTGNLETQYF,TGTGCCAGCAGCCCGACAGGGAATTTAGAGACCCAGTACTTC
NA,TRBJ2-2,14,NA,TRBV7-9,CASNRLASPGELFF,TGTGCCAGCAATAGGCTAGCAAGTCCCGGGGAGCTGTTTTTT
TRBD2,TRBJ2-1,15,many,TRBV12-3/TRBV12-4,CASSSRLASYNEQFF,TGTGCCAGCAGTTCCCGACTAGCGTCCTACAATGAGCAGTTCTTC
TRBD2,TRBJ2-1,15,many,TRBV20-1,CSARGPAGAWDEQFF,TGCAGTGCTAGAGGGCCAGCGGGAGCTTGGGATGAGCAGTTCTTC
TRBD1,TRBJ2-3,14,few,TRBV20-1,CSADGQGAPDTQYF,TGCAGTGCCGACGGGCAGGGGGCCCCAGATACGCAGTATTTT
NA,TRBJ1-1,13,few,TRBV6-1,CASREARNGEAFF,TGTGCCAGCAGGGAAGCGCGTAATGGTGAAGCTTTCTTT
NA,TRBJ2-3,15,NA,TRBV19,CASSIPTLSTDTQYF,TGTGCCAGTAGTATTCCGACACTAAGCACAGATACGCAGTATTTT
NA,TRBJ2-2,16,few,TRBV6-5,CASSYTGGWDTGELFF,TGTGCCAGCAGTTACACGGGGGGCTGGGACACCGGGGAGCTGTTTTTT
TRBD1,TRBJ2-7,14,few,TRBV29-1,CSVVGQGAWNEQYF,TGCAGCGTGGTCGGACAGGGGGCATGGAACGAGCAGTACTTC
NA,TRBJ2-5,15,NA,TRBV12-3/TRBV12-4,CASSPAGHRQETQYF,TGTGCCAGCAGTCCAGCGGGACATAGGCAAGAGACCCAGTACTTC
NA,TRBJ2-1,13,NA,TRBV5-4,CASSQGGALEQFF,TGTGCCAGCAGCCAGGGGGGGGCCCTTGAGCAGTTCTTC
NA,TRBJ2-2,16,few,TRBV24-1,CATSDPGQPNTGELFF,TGTGCCACCAGTGACCCCGGACAGCCGAACACCGGGGAGCTGTTTTTT
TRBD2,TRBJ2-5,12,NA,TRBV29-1,CSVALGGETQYF,TGCAGCGTTGCTCTCGGGGGGGAGACCCAGTACTTC
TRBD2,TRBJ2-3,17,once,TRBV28,CASSPVAREGLGDTQYF,TGTGCCAGCAGTCCGGTGGCGCGGGAGGGCCTCGGAGATACGCAGTATTTT
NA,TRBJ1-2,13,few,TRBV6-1,CASRQTMGGGYTF,TGTGCCAGCAGACAGACGATGGGGGGAGGCTACACCTTC
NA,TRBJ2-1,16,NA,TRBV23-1,CASSQSRGLRYNEQFF,TGCGCCAGCAGTCAATCTAGGGGTCTCCGATACAATGAGCAGTTCTTC
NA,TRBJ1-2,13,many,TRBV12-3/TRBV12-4,CASRRGPIDGYTF,TGTGCCAGCAGAAGGGGACCGATTGACGGCTACACCTTC
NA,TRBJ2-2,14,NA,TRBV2,CASSEVYRIGELFF,TGTGCCAGCAGTGAAGTCTACCGGATCGGGGAGCTGTTTTTT
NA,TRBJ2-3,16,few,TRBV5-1,CASSFGAGLSTDTQYF,TGCGCCAGCAGCTTCGGGGCGGGACTGAGCACAGATACGCAGTATTTT
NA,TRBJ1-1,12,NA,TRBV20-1,CSAARGGAEAFF,TGCAGTGCTGCCCGAGGGGGAGCTGAAGCTTTCTTT
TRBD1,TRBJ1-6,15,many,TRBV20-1,CSASLTGGHNSPLHF,TGCAGTGCTAGCCTTACAGGGGGTCATAATTCACCCCTCCACTTT
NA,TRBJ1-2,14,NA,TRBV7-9,CASSFWGIDYGYTF,TGTGCCAGCAGCTTTTGGGGGATCGACTATGGCTACACCTTC